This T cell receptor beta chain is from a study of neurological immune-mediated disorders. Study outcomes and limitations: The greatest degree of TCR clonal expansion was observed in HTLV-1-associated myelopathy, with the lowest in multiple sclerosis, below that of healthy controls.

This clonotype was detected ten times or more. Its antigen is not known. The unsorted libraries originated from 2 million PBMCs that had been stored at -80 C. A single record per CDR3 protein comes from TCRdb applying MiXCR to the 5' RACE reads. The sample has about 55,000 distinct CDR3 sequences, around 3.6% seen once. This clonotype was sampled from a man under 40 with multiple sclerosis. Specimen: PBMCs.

As DNA, the CDR3 is TGCGCCAGCAGCTTATCAGGGGAGGGGAACACTGAAGCTTTCTTT. The encoded protein is CASSLSGEGNTEAFF. The genes are TRBV5-1 and TRBJ1-1, with a weak D call TRBD1 (6 bases). The length of the CDR3 is 15 residues. The V end was cut by 2 bases, the J end by 1 base, with 12 bases between. The germline gives CDR1 SGHRS, CDR2 YFSETQ.